This section outlines one TCR beta chain sequence together with its context. Antigen unknown. This table comes from immunoSEQ multiplex PCR, and its TCRdb copy is limited to in-frame clones, with some not included. This repertoire shows hundreds of thousands of clones, about 90% found once; its top ten account for around 11%. CDR1 is MNHEY and CDR2 is SVGAGI in the germline V gene. The CDR3 totals 15 residues. Trimming took 7 bases from V and 5 from J, leaving 20 bases between them. The sample comes from a study of cytomegalovirus exposure and HLA in healthy donors. Study-wide context: The 100 to 150 validation repertoires, a later analysis reported, used the same platform as the 600 to 700 repertoires from the first cohort.

Study-level results: Under in vitro conditions, three CMV-associated chains were confirmed as specific for CMV antigens. TCR clusters originating in the first cohort tended to co-occur in the approximately 130 validation repertoires, according to a later analysis.

Sequencing used PBMCs. The receptor was isolated from a man younger than 35 in good health and CMV-seropositive. The chain links TRBV6-5 to TRBJ1-1, with a possible D match to TRBD1 (6 bases). CDR3 sequence (DNA): TGTGCCAGCACCAAGGGGGGGCATGTCGGTACTGAAGCTTTCTTT. The encoded protein is CASTKGGHVGTEAFF.